This T cell receptor beta chain appears in the sequencing data of a study of T cell responses to AZD1222 COVID-19 vaccine. Repertoires were generated with immunoSEQ multiplex PCR, while TCRdb's copy carries only in-frame clones and drops some. Among roughly 79,000 clones listed, more than 75% were seen once. This CDR3 is built from 13 residues. Germline values: CDR1 MDHEN, CDR2 SYDVKM. The V end lost 5 bases, the J end lost 15 bases, and 21 bases lay between the germline ends. This clone appeared a single time. The clonotype originates from an adult in good health. This specimen consisted of peripheral blood, obtained on day 0 of AZD1222 vaccination. The V gene is TRBV28, the J gene TRBJ2-3; a possible D gene is TRBD2 (5 bases). The CDR3 bases are TGTGCCAGCAGTCCCCCGGCTATCACGCCGGGATATTTT. It specifies CASSPPAITPGYF.